The table lists the clone carrying this T cell receptor (beta chain) with many counts. The target antigen is unknown. The data were obtained in a study of T cells in Graves' hyperthyroidism and ophthalmopathy. The hyperthyroidism patients had all been newly diagnosed, and their disease duration was under 2 months. Their ages ranged from 18 to 65 years. The CDR3 regions of TCR beta were amplified from RNA transcripts. First-round RT-PCR with HTBI primers amplified the TCR CDR3 region. In TCRdb, the multiplex PCR reads were re-called with MiXCR into one record per CDR3 protein. Among around 440,000 distinct CDR3 sequences, approximately 15% were seen once, and the ten largest hold 7.5% to 9%. Study-wide points: Expanded thyroid clonotypes (above 0.001) were mostly also found in blood.

The sample taken for sequencing was blood. The receptor's source is a woman younger than 35 with Graves' hyperthyroidism.

In DNA, the CDR3 is TGTGCCAGCGCCCTAGCGAGGATGACCGAGCAGTACTTC. This sequence encodes CASALARMTEQYF. The genes are TRBV27 and TRBJ2-7; weak D call: TRBD2 (6 bases). Germline values: CDR1 MNHEY, CDR2 SMNVEV (reference sequence). The CDR3 covers 13 residues. V lost 8 bases to trimming and J lost 6 bases, with 17 bases between them.